A selection of T cell receptor beta chains follows, all from one sample in a study of cytomegalovirus exposure and HLA in healthy donors. Sequenced by immunoSEQ multiplex PCR; TCRdb stores in-frame clones only, minus some. This sample has 130,000 to 150,000 clones, with less than 90% found just once. Sequencing was performed on PBMCs. The receptor set was obtained from a woman aged 18-29 years in good health and CMV-seropositive. The CDR3 runs from the conserved cysteine through the conserved F or W. The D gene is left open where the match is weak. Size values are once, few and many counts, or a class for expanded clones, and some rows have none.

>16|TRBV6-1|.|TRBJ1-1|TRBD1
CASSEQGAHPDTEAFF
TGTGCCAGCAGTGAACAGGGGGCTCATCCGGACACTGAAGCTTTCTTT
>18|TRBV27|.|TRBJ2-1|TRBD2
CASRAGTSGSLTYNEQFF
TGTGCCAGCAGGGCCGGGACTAGCGGGAGTCTAACCTACAATGAGCAGTTCTTC
>12|TRBV19|.|TRBJ1-4|.
CASKEADEKLFF
TGTGCCAGTAAGGAGGCAGATGAAAAACTGTTTTTT
>15|TRBV15|.|TRBJ1-5|TRBD1
CATNQGTGGNQPQHF
TGTGCCACCAATCAAGGGACAGGGGGCAATCAGCCCCAGCATTTT
>13|TRBV4-3|.|TRBJ2-7|.
CASSQAQGYEQYF
TGCGCCAGCAGCCAAGCACAGGGCTACGAGCAGTACTTC
>17|TRBV5-4|.|TRBJ2-2|TRBD1
CASSLDRGQTNTGELFF
TGTGCCAGCAGCTTGGATCGGGGACAGACGAACACCGGGGAGCTGTTTTTT
>16|TRBV19|.|TRBJ2-7|TRBD1
CASSIEQTGAPYEQYF
TGTGCCAGTAGTATTGAACAGACAGGGGCCCCCTACGAGCAGTACTTC
>15|TRBV5-1|.|TRBJ2-2|TRBD1
CASRIGTGASGELFF
TGCGCCAGCAGAATAGGGACAGGGGCTTCCGGGGAGCTGTTTTTT
>17|TRBV9|.|TRBJ1-2|.
CASSVGFREPAERGYTF
TGTGCCAGCAGCGTAGGTTTCAGGGAACCTGCGGAGAGGGGCTACACCTTC
>11|TRBV6-1|.|TRBJ2-3|.
CASSEVRRRYF
TGTGCCAGCAGTGAAGTGAGGCGGAGGTATTTT
>12|TRBV29-1|.|TRBJ2-7|.
CSVGQQSYEQYF
TGCAGCGTTGGACAGCAATCCTACGAGCAGTACTTC
>15|TRBV6-4|.|TRBJ1-5|.
CASSDGWVGCRPQHF
TGTGCCAGCAGTGACGGGTGGGTCGGGTGCCGGCCCCAGCATTTT
>14|TRBV2|.|TRBJ2-7|TRBD2
CASSESSGRYEQYF
TGTGCCAGCAGTGAGAGTAGCGGGAGGTACGAGCAGTACTTC
>16|TRBV2|.|TRBJ2-1|.
CASSPRVRASYNEQFF
TGTGCCAGCAGCCCCCGGGTCAGAGCATCCTACAATGAGCAGTTCTTC
>15|TRBV21-1|.|TRBJ1-1|.
CASSKDPGMNTEAFF
TGTGCCAGCAGCAAAGATCCGGGGATGAACACTGAAGCTTTCTTT
>15|TRBV19|.|TRBJ2-7|TRBD1
CASSLDGQGDYEQYF
TGTGCCAGTAGCCTAGATGGACAGGGGGACTACGAGCAGTACTTC
>14|TRBV6-1|.|TRBJ1-2|.
CASSEGQGPYGYTF
TGTGCCAGCAGTGAAGGTCAGGGCCCCTATGGCTACACCTTC
>16|TRBV6-4|.|TRBJ2-1|TRBD2
CASSIKSSGLYNEQFF
TGTGCCAGCAGTATAAAGTCTAGCGGTCTATACAATGAGCAGTTCTTC
>14|TRBV7-8|.|TRBJ2-7|.
CASSLAGLFHEQYF
TGTGCCAGCAGCTTAGCTGGACTATTCCACGAGCAGTACTTC
>16|TRBV6-1|few|TRBJ2-4|.
CASSEAQAGAKNIQYF
TGTGCCAGCAGTGAAGCCCAGGCGGGAGCCAAAAACATTCAGTACTTC
>14|TRBV14|.|TRBJ1-2|.
CASSQDAGVYGYTF
TGTGCCAGCAGCCAAGATGCAGGGGTGTATGGCTACACCTTC
>15|TRBV10-3|.|TRBJ2-5|.
CAISESFNNQETQYF
TGTGCCATCAGTGAGTCCTTTAACAACCAAGAGACCCAGTACTTC
>17|TRBV5-1|once|TRBJ2-3|TRBD2
CASSLGWREPNTDTQYF
TGCGCCAGCAGCTTGGGTTGGCGGGAGCCAAACACAGATACGCAGTATTTT